The sample holds a few counts of the clone carrying this T cell receptor beta chain. The data stem from a study of beta chain features in type 1 diabetes. All of the isolated RNA was reverse transcribed, so expressed TCRB transcripts were sequenced. Using immunoSEQ multiplex PCR, the repertoire was profiled, and TCRdb retains in-frame clones only, with some absent. The sample contains 390,000 or so clones, approximately 15% of which appear only once. This receptor was obtained from a man between 25 and 39 years old in good health. Sequenced material: naive CD4+ T cells from blood.

CDR3 sequence: CSAAKGQTGELFF. The CDR3 bases are TGCAGCGCTGCAAAAGGGCAAACCGGGGAGCTGTTTTTT. The V gene is TRBV29-1, the J gene TRBJ2-2; D call uncertain. V lost 7 bases and J lost 5, with 14 bases in between. CDR1 and CDR2 (germline): SQVTM, ANQGSEA. The CDR3 has 13 amino acids.